This TCR beta chain is from a study of blood T cell repertoires in COVID-19. On the study more broadly: Samples came from the United States, Italy and Spain, spanning acute and convalescent COVID-19. T cells, B-cell-depleted T cells, or PBMCs provided the cDNA or gDNA that served as material.

This CDR3 comprises 11 residues. Per germline, CDR1 GTSNPN and CDR2 SVGIG (reference sequence). Trimming took off 2 bases at V and 12 bases at J, with 11 bases between the two ends. As originally analysed: Amplification of reference gene primers was used by the study to estimate nucleated cell counts. The method was immunoSEQ multiplex PCR; TCRdb's version includes in-frame clones alone and lacks a portion of them. Clonal size and the V and J genes are those of that table, whereas D and trimming came from the DNA. The data hold 150,000 to 200,000 clones, with 80% to 90% observed a single time. This clonotype originated in a man aged 18 to 30 who had recovered from COVID-19. The sequencing sample was made of peripheral blood. The chain links TRBV30 to TRBJ2-1; D remains unclear. The CDR3 DNA reads TGTGCCTGGAGTAAAAACTACGGGCAGTTCTTC. It specifies CAWSKNYGQFF.